This T cell receptor (beta chain) comes out of a study of cytomegalovirus exposure and HLA in healthy donors. Separate from the approximately 600-subject first cohort was the approximately 120-subject validation cohort, to which the donors belonged. Concerning this clone itself: What it recognizes is unknown.

There are 13 residues in the CDR3. Per germline, CDR1 SGHAT and CDR2 FQNNGV. With 4 bases clipped from V and 4 bases from J, the junction kept 3 bases outside the gene matches. Overall study results and limits: Researchers catalogued approximately 160 TCR beta chains as cytomegalovirus-associated. Many donors carried some public TCRs, although rarity characterized most TCR sequences. Subsequent analysis showed first-cohort TCR clusters tending to co-occur in around 110 validation repertoires.

Assay used: immunoSEQ multiplex PCR; TCRdb lists only in-frame clones, some missing. The table lists around 70,000 clones, 94% of them singletons, with 0.5% to 0.75% in the top ten. The sample was PBMCs. The chain is built from TRBV11-2 and TRBJ1-1; TRBD1 matches at 7 bases. This clonotype was obtained from a woman aged 18-35 years in good health and CMV-seronegative. Written as DNA, the CDR3 is TGTGCCAGCAGCTCCGCAGGGGGCACTGAAGCTTTCTTT. Protein: CASSSAGGTEAFF.